The source of this T cell receptor beta chain is a study of blood T cell repertoires in COVID-19 (TCRdb year 2020). Broadly, across the study: Samples from collaborators originated in the United States, Italy and Spain and spanned both the acute and convalescent phases of COVID-19. The samples were drawn from the first 160 participants of the ongoing ImmuneRACE study and from roughly 1,300 subjects provided by 6 global collaborators. Sample metadata almost always included a de-identified subject ID, COVID-19 status, age in years and sex. The dataset comprised deeply sampled blood TCRbeta repertoires from subjects exposed to, actively infected with, or recovered from COVID-19. Where available, HLA class I and class II types were taken from metadata supplied by the sample provider and were not determined by assay-based typing. The material from the prospective study consisted of cDNA or gDNA derived from T cells, B-cell-depleted T cells, or PBMCs. The repertoires were released in a freely available public database intended as a resource for research on the immune response to SARS-CoV-2. General findings and caveats noted by the study authors: Clinical and demographic metadata were provided uncurated, with the amount varying by source and participant.

TCRbeta CDR3 regions were amplified from genomic DNA by means of the immunoSEQ Assay, a bias-controlled multiplex PCR. The authors' pipeline ran thus. The number of nucleated cells in each sample was estimated by amplification of reference gene primers within the assay. To quantify the absolute abundance of each unique TCRbeta CDR3 rearrangement, sequence reads were collapsed and filtered. For each sample, productive Simpson clonality was calculated as the square root of Simpson's diversity index across productive rearrangements. Imported from immuneACCESS, the table was reduced by TCRdb to in-frame sequences with V and J called. These copies leave out some clones; in studies compared against another copy, an unresolved V gene accounts for under half, and the cause of the remainder is not known. D and trimming were read from the DNA, whereas the V and J calls and clone size are those reported in that table. This sample gives over 15,000 clones in total; around 82% of them show up just once. The ten largest clones take up under 25% of the sample.

Compared with germline, V lacks 8 bases and J lacks 3 bases; bases without a gene match: 8. CDR1 SNHLY and CDR2 FYNNEI were looked up in the germline V gene. The CDR3 covers 14 residues, taking in both the cysteine and the phenylalanine. Only the CDR3 DNA is retained, 42 bases long and in frame from the first base. Collaborating institutions collected whole blood in K2EDTA tubes following their own protocols. Collaborator samples were shipped for TCRbeta analysis as frozen whole blood, isolated PBMCs, or DNA extracted from either sample type. Notes on this clone: It lacks a known antigen. Qualities for individual bases were not recorded, and no much larger clone is one base off.

Source material: peripheral blood. The receptor chain draws on TRBV2 and TRBJ2-5, with 8 bases aligning to TRBD1. This clonotype was sampled from a man in his sixties with active or convalescent COVID-19. CDR3 sequence: CASAGTGVKETQYF. The DNA reads as follows: TGTGCCAGCGCCGGGACAGGAGTAAAAGAGACCCAGTACTTC.